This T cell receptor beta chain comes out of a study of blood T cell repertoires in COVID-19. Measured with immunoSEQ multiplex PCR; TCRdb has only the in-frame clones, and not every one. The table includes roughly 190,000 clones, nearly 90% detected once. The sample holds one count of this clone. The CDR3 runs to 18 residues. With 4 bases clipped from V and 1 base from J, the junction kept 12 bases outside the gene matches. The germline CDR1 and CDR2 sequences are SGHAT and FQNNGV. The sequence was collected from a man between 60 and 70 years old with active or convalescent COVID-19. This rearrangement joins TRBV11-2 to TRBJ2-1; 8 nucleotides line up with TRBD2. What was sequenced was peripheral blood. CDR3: CASSSLGGSGESYNEQFF. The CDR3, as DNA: TGTGCCAGCAGCTCCTTGGGGGGTAGCGGGGAGTCCTACAATGAGCAGTTCTTC.